One sample yielded the 5 T cell receptor beta chains listed below, sequenced in a study of blood T cells in healthy people across ages. Sample-barcoded 5' priming and a J-beta primer mix drove a second PCR of 7 to 11 cycles. TCRdb ran MiXCR on the 5' RACE reads and lists one entry per CDR3 protein. The table shows about 1.5 million distinct CDR3 sequences, with 42% occurring only once. Sequences were obtained from blood. Every receptor here comes from a woman aged 18-35 years in good health.

The chain carries TRBV18 and TRBJ2-7; 7 positions agree with TRBD2. Germline V gives CDR1 KGHSH, CDR2 LQKENI. CDR3 length: 14 residues. V lost 6 bases and J lost 6; bases outside the gene matches: 11. In DNA, the CDR3 is TGTGCCAGCTCCCCCAGCGTCCCGGGGGGCGAGCAGTACTTC. It codes for CASSPSVPGGEQYF.

The chain is built from TRBV10-3 and TRBJ2-7, with D perhaps TRBD2 (6 bases). Germline V gene data show CDR1 as ENHRY and CDR2 as SYGVKD. Deletions cut 2 bases from V and 7 bases from J, with 12 bases between. The CDR3 extends over 13 amino acids. CDR3 region: CAISEGDWSEQYF. For the CDR3, the DNA is TGTGCCATCAGTGAGGGGGACTGGAGTGAGCAGTACTTC.

The gene calls are TRBV12-3 or TRBV12-4 and TRBJ2-7, with D unclear. Trimming removed 6 bases at V and 3 bases at J, with 15 bases between. The CDR3 covers 14 residues. The CDR3 is CASRSGPPNYEQYF. For the CDR3, the DNA is TGTGCCAGCAGATCCGGGCCGCCGAACTACGAGCAGTACTTC.

This clonotype was observed at least ten times. This chain joins TRBV28 and TRBJ2-5, with 7 bases matching TRBD1. This CDR3 region has 14 residues. Germline-derived CDR1 and CDR2 are MDHEN and SYDVKM. The V segment lost 3 bases and the J segment 5 bases; nucleotides outside the gene matches: 6. CDR3 protein: CASSLPTGSETQYF. The CDR3 DNA is TGTGCCAGCAGTTTGCCGACAGGGAGCGAGACCCAGTACTTC.

The chain couples TRBV10-3 to TRBJ2-1; D gene uncertain. The J call is in doubt because the DNA end fits TRBJ2-7 better. The CDR3 consists of 11 residues. Per the germline V gene, CDR1 is ENHRY and CDR2 is SYGVKD. As DNA, the CDR3 is TGTGCCATCATGTCCGGAAATGAGCAGTACTTC. It codes for CAIMSGNEQYF.